This is a list of T cell receptor beta chains from one sample in a study of blood T cell repertoires in COVID-19. Sequencing was performed with immunoSEQ multiplex PCR; in TCRdb, only in-frame clones are kept and a portion is missing. The sample has roughly 300,000 clones; 85% are singletons. The source material was peripheral blood. These receptors were collected from a human donor in a cohort sampled during active COVID-19. CDR3s include the opening cysteine and the closing phenylalanine or tryptophan. A D gene is named only where the DNA matches it firmly. Clone size, where shown, is once, few, many, or a class for clones that have expanded.

v_call	d_call	j_call	clone_size	cdr3_nt	cdr3_aa
TRBV14	.	TRBJ2-1	once	TGTGCCAGCAGCCAAGATTTGAATACAGGGCAGTTCTTC	CASSQDLNTGQFF
TRBV11-2	TRBD2	TRBJ2-1	.	TGTGCCAGCACCCCTAGCGGGAGGGGTTTTTTAGAGCAGTTCTTC	CASTPSGRGFLEQFF
TRBV24-1	TRBD1	TRBJ1-5	.	TGTGCCACCAGTGCCGACAGGGTTCAGCCCCAGCATTTT	CATSADRVQPQHF
TRBV5-1	TRBD1	TRBJ2-3	.	TGCGCCAGCAGCTTGCGACAGGGCGGACACACAGATACGCAGTATTTT	CASSLRQGGHTDTQYF
TRBV30	.	TRBJ2-2	.	TGTGCCTGGAACCGAGACCCAGGTTCCGGGGAGCTGTTTTTT	CAWNRDPGSGELFF
TRBV6-5	.	TRBJ1-1	.	TGTGCCAGCAGTCGTGGGGGCTACACTGAAGCTTTCTTT	CASSRGGYTEAFF
TRBV18	TRBD1	TRBJ2-7	.	TGTGCCAGCTCACGAGGGACAGAGACCTACGAGCAGTACTTC	CASSRGTETYEQYF
TRBV11-2	TRBD2	TRBJ2-7	.	TGTGCCAGCAGCTTAGGACTAGCGGGAGGCCGCTACGAGCAGTACTTC	CASSLGLAGGRYEQYF
TRBV12-3/TRBV12-4	.	TRBJ1-5	.	TGTGCCAGCAGACACAGGGAGGGGCAGCCCCAGCATTTT	CASRHREGQPQHF
TRBV28	TRBD2	TRBJ2-4	.	TGTGCCAGCAGTTTGGGGGGGTCCAAAAACATTCAGTACTTC	CASSLGGSKNIQYF
TRBV28	.	TRBJ1-1	.	TGTGCCAGCACCTCGAGCCAGGGGTCGTTCACTGAAGCTTTCTTT	CASTSSQGSFTEAFF
TRBV7-2	TRBD2	TRBJ2-7	.	TGTGCCAGCAGCTCGGCTAGCGGTCCCTACGAGCAGTACTTC	CASSSASGPYEQYF
TRBV7-9	TRBD1	TRBJ2-7	.	TGTGCCAGCAGCATCGGACAGGGCCTCGCCTACGAGCAGTACTTC	CASSIGQGLAYEQYF
TRBV3-1/TRBV3-2	.	TRBJ1-3	.	TGTGCCAGCAGCCAGCCCTTTAGTTTCTCTGGAAACACCATATATTTT	CASSQPFSFSGNTIYF
TRBV9	.	TRBJ2-7	.	TGTGCCAGCAGCGTAGGTCCAAGCGCAGGGGGGGAGCAGTACTTC	CASSVGPSAGGEQYF
TRBV2	TRBD2	TRBJ2-1	.	TGTGCCAGCAGTGGACTAGCGGGAGGCGGCTACAATGAGCAGTTCTTC	CASSGLAGGGYNEQFF
TRBV6-5	TRBD1	TRBJ2-7	.	TGTGCCAGCACCCAAAGTCAGGGACAGCCCTACGAGCAGTACTTC	CASTQSQGQPYEQYF
TRBV5-6	TRBD1	TRBJ1-2	.	TGTGCCAGCAGTGAAAGGGGACAGAAGAGAGGCTACACCTTC	CASSERGQKRGYTF
TRBV2	.	TRBJ1-5	once	TGTGCCAGCAGCCATTCCGACAGCCCCAATCAGCCCCAGCATTTT	CASSHSDSPNQPQHF
TRBV5-8	TRBD2	TRBJ2-3	.	TGTGCCAGCAGCTTGGGTCTAGCGGGAGGTGCCACAGATACGCAGTATTTT	CASSLGLAGGATDTQYF
TRBV4-1	.	TRBJ2-3	.	TGCGCCAGCAGCCAGCCTGGGGGGGGCCCAGATACGCAGTATTTT	CASSQPGGGPDTQYF
TRBV5-4	.	TRBJ2-7	.	TGTGCCAGCAGCTTACTCCGTGACGAGCAGTACTTC	CASSLLRDEQYF
TRBV6-6	.	TRBJ1-6	.	TGTGCCAGCAGAGGGGAGGGCCTCCACTTT	CASRGEGLHF
TRBV27	TRBD2	TRBJ2-1	.	TGTGCCAGCAGACGCGCCGGGACTAAAGCGTACAATGAGCAGTTCTTC	CASRRAGTKAYNEQFF
TRBV9	.	TRBJ2-3	once	TGTGCCAGCAGCCCCCGGGTTGGCACAGATACGCAGTATTTT	CASSPRVGTDTQYF
TRBV21-1	.	TRBJ2-1	.	TGTGCCAGCAGCTCACCGGGACTAGCGCCTCGGAACAATGAGCAGTTCTTC	CASSSPGLAPRNNEQFF
TRBV7-9	.	TRBJ2-7	once	TGTGCCAGCAGCTTATCACTCACCCTTAATGAGCAGTACTTC	CASSLSLTLNEQYF
TRBV7-2	TRBD1	TRBJ2-1	.	TGTGCCAGCAGCTCTGGGCCGACAGGGTATGAGCAGTTCTTC	CASSSGPTGYEQFF
TRBV4-1	.	TRBJ2-2	.	TGCGCCAGCAGCCTCGGAGGGGCAGGCCTCCTGAACACCGGGGAGCTGTTTTTT	CASSLGGAGLLNTGELFF
TRBV6-1	TRBD1	TRBJ2-7	.	TGTGCCAGCAGTGACAGGGGGATCCTTTACGAGCAGTACTTC	CASSDRGILYEQYF
TRBV7-6	.	TRBJ2-7	.	TGTGCCAGCAGCTTAGGACAGTCCTCCTACGAGCAGTACTTC	CASSLGQSSYEQYF
TRBV4-1	TRBD2	TRBJ2-5	.	TGCGCCAGCAGCCAAGGGGAGGGAGAGACCCAGTACTTC	CASSQGEGETQYF
TRBV7-3	.	TRBJ1-1	.	TGTGCCAGCAGCTCATCCGGTGGGCACACTGAAGCTTTCTTT	CASSSSGGHTEAFF
TRBV5-1	TRBD1	TRBJ1-3	.	TGCGCCAGCAGTTACGGGCAGGGGGCTCGAGGAAACACCATATATTTT	CASSYGQGARGNTIYF
TRBV18	.	TRBJ2-7	.	TGTGCCAGCTCACCAAGAACAGGGTCCTACGAGCAGTACTTC	CASSPRTGSYEQYF
TRBV6-5	.	TRBJ2-5	.	TGTGCCAGCAGGAGGGGGGGGAGCCAAGAGACCCAGTACTTC	CASRRGGSQETQYF
TRBV11-2	TRBD1	TRBJ2-7	.	TGTGCCAGCAGGGATAAGATCAGGGGGCATTACGAGCAGTACTTC	CASRDKIRGHYEQYF
TRBV2	.	TRBJ1-5	.	TGTGCCGCGAGGGAGACTTCTCATCAGCCCCAGCATTTT	CAARETSHQPQHF
TRBV4-2	.	TRBJ1-5	.	TGTGCCAGCAGCCAAGTCGTTAGTGAGCCCCAGCATTTT	CASSQVVSEPQHF
TRBV9	.	TRBJ1-2	.	TGTGCCAGCAGCGTAGATGTGGCTCCTAACTATGGCTACACCTTC	CASSVDVAPNYGYTF
TRBV5-4	.	TRBJ2-1	.	TGTGCCAGCAGCTTGTCTAGCGTTTTCAATGAGCAGTTCTTC	CASSLSSVFNEQFF
TRBV12-3/TRBV12-4	TRBD1	TRBJ1-2	.	TGTGCCAGCGACGGGACAGGGGATGGCTACACCTTC	CASDGTGDGYTF